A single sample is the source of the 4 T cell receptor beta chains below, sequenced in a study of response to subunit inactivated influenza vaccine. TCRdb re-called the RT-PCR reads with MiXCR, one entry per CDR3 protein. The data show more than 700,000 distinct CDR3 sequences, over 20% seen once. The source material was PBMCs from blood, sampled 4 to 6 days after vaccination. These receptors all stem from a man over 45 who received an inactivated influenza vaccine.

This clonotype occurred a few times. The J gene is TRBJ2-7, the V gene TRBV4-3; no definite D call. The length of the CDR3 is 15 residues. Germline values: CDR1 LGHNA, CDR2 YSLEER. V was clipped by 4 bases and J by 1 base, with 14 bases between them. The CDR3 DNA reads TGCGCCAGCAGCCCTCTACCCGGGTTGTCCTACGAGCAGTACTTC. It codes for CASSPLPGLSYEQYF.

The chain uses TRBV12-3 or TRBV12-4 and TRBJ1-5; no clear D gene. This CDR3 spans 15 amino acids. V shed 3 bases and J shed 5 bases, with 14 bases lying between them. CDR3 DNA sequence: TGTGCCAGCAGTTTTTTGGAGGCCGGCCATCAGCCCCAGCATTTT. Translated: CASSFLEAGHQPQHF.

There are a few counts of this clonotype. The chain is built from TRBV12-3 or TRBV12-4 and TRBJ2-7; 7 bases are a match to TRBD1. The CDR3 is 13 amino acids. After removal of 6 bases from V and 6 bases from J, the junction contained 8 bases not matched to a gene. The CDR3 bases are TGTGCCAGCAGCTTCAAACAGGGGTCCGAGCAGTACTTC. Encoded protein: CASSFKQGSEQYF.

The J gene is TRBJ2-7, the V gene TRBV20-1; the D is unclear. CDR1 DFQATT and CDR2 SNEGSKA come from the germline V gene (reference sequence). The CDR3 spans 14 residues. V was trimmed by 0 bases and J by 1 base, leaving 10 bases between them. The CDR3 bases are TGCAGTGCTAGAGAGGGATGGGGTTCCTACGAGCAGTACTTC. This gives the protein CSAREGWGSYEQYF.